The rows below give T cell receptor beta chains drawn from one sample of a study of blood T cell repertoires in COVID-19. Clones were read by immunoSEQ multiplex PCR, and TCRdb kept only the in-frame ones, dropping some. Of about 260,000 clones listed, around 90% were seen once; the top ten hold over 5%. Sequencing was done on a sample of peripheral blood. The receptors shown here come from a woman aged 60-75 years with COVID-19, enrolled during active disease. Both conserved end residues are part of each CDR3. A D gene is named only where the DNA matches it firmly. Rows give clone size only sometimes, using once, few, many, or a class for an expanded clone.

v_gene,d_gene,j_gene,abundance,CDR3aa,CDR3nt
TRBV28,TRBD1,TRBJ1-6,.,CASMEGTGSPLHF,TGTGCCAGCATGGAAGGGACAGGCTCACCCCTCCACTTT
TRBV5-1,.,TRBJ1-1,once,CASSLNPGAEAFF,TGCGCCAGCAGCTTGAACCCGGGTGCTGAAGCTTTCTTT
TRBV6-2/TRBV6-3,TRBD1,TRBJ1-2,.,CASSASGTGVGYTF,TGTGCCAGCAGTGCCTCCGGGACAGGGGTCGGCTACACCTTC
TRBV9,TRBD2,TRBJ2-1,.,CASSVVASGSYEQFF,TGTGCCAGCAGCGTAGTGGCTAGCGGGAGCTATGAGCAGTTCTTC
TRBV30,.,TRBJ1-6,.,CAWSVQVGPSSPLHF,TGTGCCTGGAGTGTACAGGTCGGACCCAGTTCACCCCTCCACTTT
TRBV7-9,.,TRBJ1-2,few,CASSSETRRGYTF,TGTGCCAGCAGCTCCGAAACTCGTCGTGGCTACACCTTC
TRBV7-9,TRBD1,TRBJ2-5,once,CASSLAPGRGNQETQYF,TGTGCCAGCAGCTTAGCCCCCGGCAGGGGGAATCAAGAGACCCAGTACTTC
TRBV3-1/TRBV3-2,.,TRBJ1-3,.,CASSPGASGGTIYF,TGTGCCAGCAGCCCGGGAGCCTCGGGGGGCACCATATATTTT
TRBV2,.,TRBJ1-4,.,CASKPTRTVNEKLFF,TGTGCCAGCAAACCGACTCGGACAGTTAATGAAAAACTGTTTTTT
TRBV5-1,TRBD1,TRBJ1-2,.,CASSSVGQGAGGYTF,TGCGCCAGCAGCTCCGTCGGACAGGGGGCGGGAGGCTACACCTTC
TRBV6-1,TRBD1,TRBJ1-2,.,CASSDPPGQHYGYTF,TGTGCCAGCAGTGACCCCCCGGGACAGCACTATGGCTACACCTTC
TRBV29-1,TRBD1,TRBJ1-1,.,CSVRDSEAFF,TGCAGCGTCCGGGACAGTGAAGCTTTCTTT
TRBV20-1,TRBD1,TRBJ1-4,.,CSASGAGGRTNEKLFF,TGCAGTGCTAGTGGGGCAGGGGGTAGAACTAATGAAAAACTGTTTTTT
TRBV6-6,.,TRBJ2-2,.,CASSPPGYWVDTGELFF,TGTGCCAGCAGTCCGCCAGGCTATTGGGTGGACACCGGGGAGCTGTTTTTT
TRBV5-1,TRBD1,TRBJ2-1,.,CASSLSGGSYNEQFF,TGCGCCAGCAGCTTGTCAGGGGGCTCCTACAATGAGCAGTTCTTC
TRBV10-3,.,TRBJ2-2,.,CAISESGGLALTGELFF,TGTGCCATCAGTGAGTCGGGCGGGCTAGCTCTCACCGGGGAGCTGTTTTTT
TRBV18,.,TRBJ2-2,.,CASSPIVRLTNTGELFF,TGTGCCAGCTCACCAATAGTACGACTTACCAACACCGGGGAGCTGTTTTTT
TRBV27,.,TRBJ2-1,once,CASSLGRYNEQFF,TGTGCCAGCAGTTTAGGCAGGTACAATGAGCAGTTCTTC
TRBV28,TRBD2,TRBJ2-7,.,CASSLAAIYEQYF,TGTGCCAGCAGTCTAGCGGCGATTTACGAGCAGTACTTC
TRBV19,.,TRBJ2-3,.,CASSIDQADPRADTQYF,TGTGCCAGTAGTATAGATCAGGCAGATCCGCGCGCAGATACGCAGTATTTT
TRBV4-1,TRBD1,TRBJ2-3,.,CASSQTGTGGLTQYF,TGCGCCAGCAGCCAGACCGGGACAGGGGGCCTCACGCAGTATTTT
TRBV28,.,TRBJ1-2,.,CASSSRLYGYTF,TGTGCCAGCAGTTCTCGTCTCTATGGCTACACCTTC
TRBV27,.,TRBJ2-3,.,CASSPGGLVTQYF,TGTGCCAGCAGTCCCGGAGGACTTGTTACGCAGTATTTT
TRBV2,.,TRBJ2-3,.,CASSEASPPWDTQYF,TGTGCCAGCAGTGAAGCTAGCCCCCCGTGGGATACGCAGTATTTT